The clone carrying this T cell receptor (beta chain) came up many times. From germline, CDR1 is SSHAT and CDR2 FNYEAQ (reference sequence). V was trimmed by 5 bases and J by 2 bases, leaving 10 bases between them. The CDR3 runs to 13 residues. The source of the sample is a study of T-cell reconstitution after alpha-beta-depleted transplantation in children. TCRbeta library preparation incorporated unique molecular identifiers. TCRdb passed the PCR reads through MiXCR, listing each CDR3 protein once. The data contain roughly 180,000 distinct CDR3 sequences, approximately 12% of them seen just once; the ten biggest clones take up 13%.

The material was PBMCs, obtained before TCRalphabeta/CD19-depleted stem cell transplant. This TCR came from a boy aged 2 to 9 with acute myeloid leukemia, due to receive a stem cell transplant. This chain joins TRBV7-7 and TRBJ2-7; D is perhaps TRBD1 or TRBD2 (5 bases each). In DNA form, the CDR3 reads TGTGCCAGCAGCCAGGGACCTCCCTACGAGCAGTACTTC. It specifies CASSQGPPYEQYF.